The clone carrying this T cell receptor beta chain was picked up a small number of times. The antigen is unknown. These data come from a study of CD8+ T cells in alopecia areata. The study, taken as a whole, reports: It was less clear whether patients shared TCRs than it was in mice, possibly because of HLA. Lesional tissue from the scalp (especially in alopecia totalis/universalis) showed higher clonality than normal scalp. Sequencing of scalp samples also includes resident alphabeta T cells from normal skin.

A FACSAria was used to sort CD4+ and CD8+ T cells. These cells came from PBMCs. V was shortened by 8 bases and J by 3 bases, with 7 bases between the two germline ends. This CDR3 is 11 amino acids long. CDR1 and CDR2 (germline): LNHNV, YYDKDF (reference sequence). RNA, once extracted, was reverse transcribed into cDNA for use as the sequencing template. This table comes from immunoSEQ multiplex PCR, and its TCRdb copy is limited to in-frame clones, with some not included. Of about 150,000 clones listed, 55% are singletons. Sequenced sample: CD4+ T cells sorted from blood. The chain uses TRBV15 and TRBJ1-1, with D maybe TRBD1 (6 bases). This receptor was obtained from a human donor in good health. The CDR3 is CATEGDTEAFF. CDR3 bases: TGTGCCACCGAGGGGGACACTGAAGCTTTCTTT.